This paragraph covers one TCR beta chain sequence. Described time point: pretreatment peripheral blood. This sample was included in a study of PD-L1 blockade in urothelial cancer. Method: immunoSEQ multiplex PCR; TCRdb's copy keeps in-frame clones and lacks some. The sample has about 95,000 clones, roughly 90% seen once. The source material was PBMCs, sampled around atezolizumab (anti-PD-L1) treatment. The TCR comes from a man aged 55-75 years with urothelial cancer.

The CDR3 coding sequence is TGCGCCAGCAGCCAAGAACGGGATCTGGGGTACAATGAGCAGTTCTTC. Protein sequence: CASSQERDLGYNEQFF. V and J are TRBV4-3 and TRBJ2-1, with TRBD2 as a possible D gene (5 bases). CDR1 LGHNA and CDR2 YSLEER come from the germline V gene. The V end was cut by 0 bases, the J end by 4 bases, with 13 bases between. This CDR3 contains 16 residues.